Shown below are 2 T cell receptor beta chains from a single sample sequenced in a study of T cell repertoires in cytomegalovirus infection. Each CDR3 protein is one row after TCRdb ran MiXCR on the reads. The table has over 300,000 distinct CDR3 sequences, 9% to 9.5% seen once. Input material: PBMCs. These receptors came from a human donor in good health (CMV status not recorded). Some clones in this sample may be carry-over from other donors' samples.

This clonotype was recorded at least ten times. The chain uses TRBV6-6 and TRBJ2-7; D may be TRBD2 (5 bases). CDR3 size: 14 residues. Germline lookup yields CDR1 MNHNY and CDR2 SVGAGI (reference sequence). V was pared by 0 bases and J by 3 bases, with 9 bases between. For the CDR3, the DNA is TGTGCCAGCAGTTACTCTAGCGACCTCTACGAGCAGTACTTC. Translating gives CASSYSSDLYEQYF.

This clonotype was seen more than once but under ten times. The rearrangement links TRBV7-6 to TRBJ2-7, with 7 positions matching TRBD2. Per germline, CDR1 SGHVS and CDR2 FNYEAQ. V trimming: 1 base; J trimming: 0 bases; junction bases outside the gene matches: 6. The CDR3 is 16 residues long. CDR3 protein: CASSLGGGGLSYEQYF. CDR3 DNA sequence: TGTGCCAGCAGCTTAGGGGGGGGGGGACTCTCCTACGAGCAGTACTTC.